The sequence of this TCR beta chain was determined in a study of shared clonotypes between healthy human individuals. Notes on this clone: The sample contains more than one DNA sequence encoding this CDR3.

Trimming cost V 2 bases and J 2 bases; bases outside gene matches: 1. Germline assignment: CDR1 MNHEY and CDR2 SMNVEV (reference sequence). The CDR3 has 14 amino acids. Assay used: immunoSEQ multiplex PCR; TCRdb lists only in-frame clones, some missing. The sample holds fewer than 650,000 clones; around 80% are singletons and the top ten take over 10%. This clonotype was obtained from a middle-aged woman in good health. Some clones in this sample may be carry-over from other donors' samples. Sequences were obtained from PBMCs. This sequence joins TRBV27 and TRBJ2-7; 9 bases line up with TRBD2. CDR3 sequence (DNA): TGTGCCAGCAGTTTAGCGGGAGGGCCCTACGAGCAGTACTTC. This sequence encodes CASSLAGGPYEQYF.